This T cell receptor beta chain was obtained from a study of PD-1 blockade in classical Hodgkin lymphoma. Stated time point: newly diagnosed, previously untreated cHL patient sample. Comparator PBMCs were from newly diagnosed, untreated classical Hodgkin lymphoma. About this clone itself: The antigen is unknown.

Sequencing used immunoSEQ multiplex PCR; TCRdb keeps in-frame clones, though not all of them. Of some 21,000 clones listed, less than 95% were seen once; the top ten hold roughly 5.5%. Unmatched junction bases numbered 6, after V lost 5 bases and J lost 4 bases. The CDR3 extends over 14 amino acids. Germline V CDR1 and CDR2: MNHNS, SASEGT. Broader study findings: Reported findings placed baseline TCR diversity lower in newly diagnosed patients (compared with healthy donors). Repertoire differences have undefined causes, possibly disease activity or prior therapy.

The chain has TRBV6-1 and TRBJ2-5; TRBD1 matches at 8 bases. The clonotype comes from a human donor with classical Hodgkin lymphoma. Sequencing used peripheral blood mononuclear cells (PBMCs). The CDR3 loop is CASSRTGTGETQYF. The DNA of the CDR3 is TGTGCCAGCAGTCGGACAGGGACAGGAGAGACCCAGTACTTC.